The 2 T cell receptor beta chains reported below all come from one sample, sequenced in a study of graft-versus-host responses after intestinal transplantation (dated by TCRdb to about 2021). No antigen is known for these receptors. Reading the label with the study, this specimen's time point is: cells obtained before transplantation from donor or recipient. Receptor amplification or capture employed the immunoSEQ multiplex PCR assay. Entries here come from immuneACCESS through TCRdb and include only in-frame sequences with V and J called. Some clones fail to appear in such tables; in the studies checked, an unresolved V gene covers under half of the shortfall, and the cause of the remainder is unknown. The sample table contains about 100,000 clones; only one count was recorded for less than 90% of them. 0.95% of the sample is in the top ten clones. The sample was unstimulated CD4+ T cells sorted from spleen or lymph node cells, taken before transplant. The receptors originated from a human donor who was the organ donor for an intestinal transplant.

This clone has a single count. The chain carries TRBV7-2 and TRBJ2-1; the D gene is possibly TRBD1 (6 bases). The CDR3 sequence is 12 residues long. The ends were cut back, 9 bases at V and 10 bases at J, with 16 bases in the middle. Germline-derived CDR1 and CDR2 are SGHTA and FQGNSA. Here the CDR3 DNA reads TGTGCCAGTAACCAGGGGATCCGCGAGCAGTTCTTC. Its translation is CASNQGIREQFF. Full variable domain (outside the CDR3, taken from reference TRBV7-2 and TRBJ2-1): GAGVSQSPSNKVTEKGKDVELRCDPISGHTALYWYRQSLGQGLEFLIYFQGNSAPDKSGLPSDRFSAERTGGSVSTLTIQRTQQEDSAVYLCASNQGIREQFFGPGTRLTVL.

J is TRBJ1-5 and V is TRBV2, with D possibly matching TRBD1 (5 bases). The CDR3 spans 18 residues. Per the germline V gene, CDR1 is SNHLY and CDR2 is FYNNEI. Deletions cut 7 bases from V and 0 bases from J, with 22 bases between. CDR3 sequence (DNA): TGTGCCAGCACCACCCCTGGGGCAGGGTTCAATAGCAATCAGCCCCAGCATTTT. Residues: CASTTPGAGFNSNQPQHF.